This T cell receptor beta chain originates from a study of cytomegalovirus exposure and HLA in healthy donors (dated by TCRdb to 2016 to 2017). Regarding the study in general: According to a later analysis, the 120 or so validation repertoires were produced on the same platform as the roughly 600 repertoires of the first cohort. The study was designed to test whether signatures of past pathogen exposure could be identified by cataloging public T cell receptors. A separate validation cohort of roughly 110 different subjects was used in addition to the 666-subject first cohort. The study combined high-throughput TCR immunosequencing, statistical association of individual TCRs with disease status, and machine learning to predict cytomegalovirus infection status.

The donors were included in the validation cohort of over a hundred subjects, a group kept apart from the roughly 700-subject first cohort. With regard to this clone: The target of this receptor is not known. It has no much larger one-base neighbor in the sample; base qualities were not kept.

Libraries were built with the immunoSEQ multiplex PCR assay. Turning to the authors' computational methods: A statistical classification framework was built for diagnosing cytomegalovirus status from the catalog of TCR beta chain sequences. Held by TCRdb, this immuneACCESS table contains in-frame sequences only and omits some clones. Under half of the omission traces to an unresolved V gene where checked; the cause of the rest is unknown. That table is the source of V, J and clone size, and D and trimming were worked out from the DNA. Present in this sample are about 60,000 clones, about 96% of which were seen just once. Approximately 1.2% of the sample goes to the ten largest clones. Study-wide findings and limitations: The classifier was reported to diagnose cytomegalovirus status with high specificity and sensitivity in both the original cohort and the validation cohort. While some public TCRs were present in many individuals, most TCR sequences turned up only very rarely across donors. The study gave a list of 150 to 200 TCR beta chains associated with cytomegalovirus. The validation cohort had no HLA typing available for a later analysis, so co-occurrence within that cohort was assessed over all 120 or so repertoires. Three of the identified cytomegalovirus-associated TCR beta chains were confirmed in vitro to be specific for cytomegalovirus antigens. The authors suggested that the approach could potentially be generalized to other disease states and immunological phenotypes. A later analysis found that TCRs clustered in the first cohort also tended to co-occur in the 120 validation repertoires, with 94% of cluster scores above 0.

The CDR3 numbers 13 residues from cysteine through phenylalanine. Only CDR3 DNA is held: 39 bases, read in frame from base 1. Trimming removed 3 bases from V and 8 bases from J; the gene matches leave 9 bases unexplained. Taken from the germline V gene (reference sequence), the CDR1 and CDR2 loops are GTSNPN and SVGIG. The TCR sequence derives from a woman aged 18 to 35 in good health and CMV-seronegative. The source material was PBMCs. In this chain, TRBV30 is recombined with TRBJ1-2, and TRBD1 aligns with 7 junction nucleotides. The CDR3 amino acid sequence is: CAWSSTGAGGYTF. The DNA is TGTGCCTGGAGCTCAACAGGGGCTGGGGGCTACACCTTC. The full variable domain, with segments outside the CDR3 supplied by the reference TRBV30 and TRBJ1-2 proteins, appears as SQTIHQWPATLVQPVGSPLSLECTVEGTSNPNLYWYRQAAGRGLQLLFYSVGIGQISSEVPQNLSASRPQDRQFILSSKKLLLSDSGFYLCAWSSTGAGGYTFGSGTRLTVV.